One T cell receptor beta chain is described in this entry. The sample's time point: newly diagnosed GD, antithyroid drugs for less than 3 months. Following extraction of RNA from PBMCs, that RNA was used to make the TCR library. These data originate in a study of regulatory T cells in long-lasting Graves disease. CDR3 regions were amplified by Arm-PCR using iRepertoire HTBI primers to build TCR beta libraries. Authors' processing steps: Across samples, about 56 TRBV and some 14 TRBJ segments were found. Each CDR3 protein is one row after TCRdb ran MiXCR on the multiplex PCR reads. The V and J calls shown here were made by TCRdb, not taken from the authors' results. The sample includes around 450,000 distinct CDR3 sequences, around 15% seen only once; the top ten take about 12%. This CDR3 contains 17 residues. V trimming: 5 bases; J trimming: 4 bases; junction bases outside the gene matches: 6. The same specimen was also included in a second study, on T cells in Graves' hyperthyroidism and ophthalmopathy. Per that paper: The HTBI primer set served for first-round RT-PCR of the TCR CDR3.

This rearrangement joins TRBV12-3 or TRBV12-4 to TRBJ2-1; TRBD2 matches 15 bases. Material: peripheral blood mononuclear cells (PBMCs), obtained at new diagnosis, from a patient treated with antithyroid drugs. This clonotype was obtained from a man aged 40-55 years with Graves disease. CDR3 DNA: TGTGCCAGCAGTAGGACTAGCGGGAGGGGATTGTACAATGAGCAGTTCTTC. Its translation is CASSRTSGRGLYNEQFF.